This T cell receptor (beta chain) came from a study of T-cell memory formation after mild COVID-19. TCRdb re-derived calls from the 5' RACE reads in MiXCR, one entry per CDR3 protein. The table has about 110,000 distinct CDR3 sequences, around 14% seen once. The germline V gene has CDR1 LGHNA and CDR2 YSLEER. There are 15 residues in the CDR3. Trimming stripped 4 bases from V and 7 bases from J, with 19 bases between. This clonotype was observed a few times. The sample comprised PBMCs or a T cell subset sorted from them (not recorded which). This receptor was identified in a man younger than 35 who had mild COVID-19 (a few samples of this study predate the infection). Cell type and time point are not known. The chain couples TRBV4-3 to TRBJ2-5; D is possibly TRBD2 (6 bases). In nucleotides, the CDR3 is TGCGCCAGCAGCCCGTCCTGGACTGTGGGGGGGACCCAGTACTTC. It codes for CASSPSWTVGGTQYF.